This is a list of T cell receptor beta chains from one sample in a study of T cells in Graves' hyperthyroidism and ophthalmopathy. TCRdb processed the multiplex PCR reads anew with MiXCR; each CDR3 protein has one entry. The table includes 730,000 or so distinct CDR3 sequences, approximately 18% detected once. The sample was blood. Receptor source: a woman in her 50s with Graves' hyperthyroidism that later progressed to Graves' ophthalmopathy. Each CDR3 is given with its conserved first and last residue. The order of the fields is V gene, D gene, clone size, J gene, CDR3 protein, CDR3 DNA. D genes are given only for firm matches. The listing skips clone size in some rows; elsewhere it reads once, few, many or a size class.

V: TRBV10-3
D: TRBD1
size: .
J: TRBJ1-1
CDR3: CAIRGRGLWNTEAFF
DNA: TGTGCCATCAGGGGCAGGGGGCTATGGAACACTGAAGCTTTCTTT

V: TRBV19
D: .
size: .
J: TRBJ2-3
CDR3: CASRWSSTDTQYF
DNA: TGTGCCAGTAGGTGGTCTAGCACAGATACGCAGTATTTT

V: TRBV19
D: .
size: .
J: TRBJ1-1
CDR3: CASSWGGHTEAFF
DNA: TGTGCCAGTAGTTGGGGCGGGCACACTGAAGCTTTCTTT

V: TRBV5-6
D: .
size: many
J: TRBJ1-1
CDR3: CASRSPGRENTEAFF
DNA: TGTGCCAGCAGATCCCCCGGACGGGAAAACACTGAAGCTTTCTTT

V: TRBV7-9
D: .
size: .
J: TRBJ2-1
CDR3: CASSLTGAPLYNEQFF
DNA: TGTGCCAGCAGCTTAACCGGGGCCCCCCTGTACAATGAGCAGTTCTTC

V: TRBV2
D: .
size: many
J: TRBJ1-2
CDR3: CASREWDGANYGYTF
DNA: TGTGCCAGCAGGGAATGGGACGGAGCTAACTATGGCTACACCTTC

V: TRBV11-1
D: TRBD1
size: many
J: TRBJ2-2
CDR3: CASSSPTGFVGELFF
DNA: TGTGCCAGCAGCTCCCCGACAGGGTTCGTGGGGGAGCTGTTTTTT

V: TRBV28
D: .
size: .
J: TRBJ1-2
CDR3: CASSLYGSNYGYTF
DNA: TGTGCCAGCAGTTTATATGGCAGTAACTATGGCTACACCTTC

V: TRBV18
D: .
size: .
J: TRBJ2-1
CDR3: CASSPTTGYSYNEQFF
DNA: TGTGCCAGCTCCCCTACCACAGGGTATTCCTACAATGAGCAGTTCTTC

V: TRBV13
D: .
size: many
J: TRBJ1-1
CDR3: CASSLSRAVNTEAFF
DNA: TGTGCCAGCAGCCTTTCGCGGGCCGTGAACACTGAAGCTTTCTTT

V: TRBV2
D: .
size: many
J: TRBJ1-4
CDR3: CASSGQGPNEKLFF
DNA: TGTGCCAGCAGTGGTCAGGGTCCTAATGAAAAACTGTTTTTT

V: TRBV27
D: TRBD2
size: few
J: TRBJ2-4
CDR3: CASSLGGSSIQYF
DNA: TGTGCCAGCAGTCTGGGAGGGTCAAGCATTCAGTACTTC

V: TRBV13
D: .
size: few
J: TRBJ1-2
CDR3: CASSLRTSDNYGYTF
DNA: TGTGCCAGCAGCTTAAGGACTTCGGACAACTATGGCTACACCTTC

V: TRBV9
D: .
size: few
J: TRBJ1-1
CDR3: CASSRAGKAFF
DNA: TGTGCCAGCAGCAGAGCGGGGAAAGCTTTCTTT

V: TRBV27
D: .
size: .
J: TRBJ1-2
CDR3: CASSFGGPDYGYTF
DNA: TGTGCCAGCAGTTTTGGGGGGCCTGACTATGGCTACACCTTC

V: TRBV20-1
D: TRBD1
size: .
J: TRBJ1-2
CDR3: CSAREHRDRAFFSGYTF
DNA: TGCAGTGCTAGAGAACACCGGGACAGGGCGTTTTTCAGTGGCTACACCTTC

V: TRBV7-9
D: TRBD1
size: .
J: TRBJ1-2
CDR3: CASSLGQGRLTF
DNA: TGTGCCAGCAGCCTGGGACAGGGGAGGCTAACCTTC

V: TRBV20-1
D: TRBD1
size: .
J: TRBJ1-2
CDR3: CSARVKNLQGAVLYGYTF
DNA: TGCAGTGCTAGAGTGAAAAATCTACAGGGGGCGGTCCTCTATGGCTACACCTTC

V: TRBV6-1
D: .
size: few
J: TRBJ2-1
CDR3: CASSSSERAYNEQFF
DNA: TGTGCCAGCAGTTCCTCCGAAAGGGCGTACAATGAGCAGTTCTTC

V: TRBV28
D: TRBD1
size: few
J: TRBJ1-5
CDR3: CASRVGDRNQPQHF
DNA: TGTGCCAGCAGGGTAGGGGACAGAAATCAGCCCCAGCATTTT

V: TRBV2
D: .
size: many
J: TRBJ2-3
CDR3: CASSGLAPDTQYF
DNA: TGTGCCAGCAGTGGGTTGGCCCCCGATACGCAGTATTTT

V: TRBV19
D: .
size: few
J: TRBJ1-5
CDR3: CASSLRETSNQPQHF
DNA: TGTGCCAGTAGTTTGCGGGAGACTAGCAATCAGCCCCAGCATTTT

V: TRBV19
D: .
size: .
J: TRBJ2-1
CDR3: CASNHWAYNEQFF
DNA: TGTGCCAGTAATCACTGGGCTTACAATGAGCAGTTCTTC

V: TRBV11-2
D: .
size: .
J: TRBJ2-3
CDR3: CASGLDPTADTQYF
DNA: TGTGCCAGCGGCTTAGACCCTACGGCAGATACGCAGTATTTT

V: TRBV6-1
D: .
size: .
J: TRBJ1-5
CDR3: CASTTRGGNQPQHF
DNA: TGTGCCAGCACTACTAGGGGTGGCAATCAGCCCCAGCATTTT

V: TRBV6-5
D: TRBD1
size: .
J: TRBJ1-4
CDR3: CASSYSRQGVHNEKLFF
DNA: TGTGCCAGCAGTTACTCGCGACAGGGGGTCCATAATGAAAAACTGTTTTTT